The 29 T cell receptor beta chains reported below all come from one sample, sequenced in a study of T-cell memory formation after mild COVID-19. TCRdb reanalysed the 5' RACE reads using MiXCR and keeps one entry per CDR3 protein. The top ten clones hold 2.4% of a sample with approximately 190,000 distinct CDR3 sequences, approximately 20% of them seen once. Sequenced sample: PBMCs or a T cell subset sorted from them (not recorded which). These receptor sequences come from an adult woman who had mild COVID-19 (a few samples of this study predate the infection). Cell type and time point are not known.

The sample holds a few counts of this clonotype. V and J are TRBV20-1 and TRBJ2-2, with 10 bases aligning to TRBD2. Germline loops: CDR1 DFQATT, CDR2 SNEGSKA (reference sequence). This CDR3 has 17 amino acids. V shed 2 bases and J 6 bases; nucleotides not matched to a gene: 12. CDR3 nucleotide sequence: TGCAGTGCTAGACGACTAGCGGGTAACTCCAAGCCCGGGGAGCTGTTTTTT. The encoded protein is CSARRLAGNSKPGELFF.

V is TRBV2 and J is TRBJ1-4, with 10 bases that match TRBD1. Losses at the gene ends were 7 bases for V and 5 bases for J; bases not matched to a gene: 7. The CDR3 has 15 residues. CDR1 and CDR2 from the germline V gene are SNHLY and FYNNEI. The CDR3 DNA follows: TGTGCCAGCAACGACCCGGGACAGGGGAATGAAAAACTGTTTTTT. This codes for CASNDPGQGNEKLFF.

The chain links TRBV7-9 to TRBJ1-4; tentative D call: TRBD1 (6 bases). Trimming removed 5 bases at V and 5 bases at J, with 15 bases between. This CDR3 is 15 amino acids long. Germline V CDR1 and CDR2: SEHNR, FQNEAQ (reference sequence). The CDR3 sequence is CASSQETGLNEKLFF. In DNA form, the CDR3 reads TGTGCCAGCAGCCAAGAGACAGGACTGAATGAAAAACTGTTTTTT.

This clonotype is medium-sized in the sample. The chain has TRBV7-9 and TRBJ2-3; 11 nucleotides match TRBD2. CDR3 length equals 16 residues. Germline loops: CDR1 SEHNR, CDR2 FQNEAQ (reference sequence). V was clipped by 3 bases and J by 1 base; unmatched bases: 3. Here the CDR3 reads CASSFLAGGRTDTQYF. CDR3 coding DNA: TGTGCCAGCAGCTTCCTAGCGGGGGGCCGCACAGATACGCAGTATTTT.

In its sample, this clonotype was seen many times. The chain joins TRBV20-1 to TRBJ2-5, with D possibly being TRBD2 (6 bases). Germline V gives CDR1 DFQATT, CDR2 SNEGSKA (reference sequence). The V end was cut by 6 bases, the J end by 5 bases, with 19 bases between. This CDR3 region has 14 residues. The CDR3 nucleotides are TGCAGTGCAATAAAGGGAGGAGGCGGCGAGACCCAGTACTTC. This sequence encodes CSAIKGGGGETQYF.

The chain employs TRBV29-1 and TRBJ1-2; D remains ambiguous. The CDR3 runs to 12 residues. CDR1 is SQVTM and CDR2 is ANQGSEA in the germline V gene. The V gene lost 3 bases and the J gene lost 1 base, with 6 bases spanning the gap. The CDR3 nucleotides read TGCAGCGTTGAGATCGTTAACTATGGCTACACCTTC. Translating it yields CSVEIVNYGYTF.

This clonotype was counted between two and nine times. The J gene is TRBJ2-5, the V gene TRBV7-2; D might be TRBD2 (5 bases). The V and J ends lost 3 bases and 4 bases respectively, with 9 bases between them. Germline assignment: CDR1 SGHTA and CDR2 FQGNSA. The CDR3 spans 13 residues. CDR3 bases: TGTGCCAGCAGCTTTTGGGCGGGAGAGACCCAGTACTTC. It codes for CASSFWAGETQYF.

This clonotype was detected only a few times. The chain employs TRBV5-1 and TRBJ2-3, with D possibly matching TRBD1 (6 bases). The CDR3 has 14 residues. Per the germline V gene, CDR1 is SGHRS and CDR2 is YFSETQ. V gave up 0 bases and J gave up 8 bases, with 13 bases separating them. CDR3 in DNA: TGCGCCAGCAGCTTGGGGCCCCTACAGGGTACGCAGTATTTT. This encodes CASSLGPLQGTQYF. Supplemented by reference TRBV5-1 and TRBJ2-3, the full variable domain reads KAGVTQTPRYLIKTRGQQVTLSCSPISGHRSVSWYQQTPGQGLQFLFEYFSETQRNKGNFPGRFSGRQFSNSRSEMNVSTLELGDSALYLCASSLGPLQGTQYFGPGTRLTVL.

This clonotype was detected only a few times. The chain is built from TRBV12-3 or TRBV12-4 and TRBJ1-6, with a weak D call TRBD1 (5 bases). Trimming left V 6 bases short and J 7 bases short, with 13 bases between. This CDR3 spans 14 amino acids. The DNA for the CDR3 is TGTGCCAGCAGCCCGACAGCGCCGAATTCACCCCTCCACTTT. Translated: CASSPTAPNSPLHF.

This clonotype turned up a few times. J is TRBJ2-2 and V is TRBV6-5; TRBD2 aligns across 10 bases. The CDR3 extends over 15 amino acids. From germline, CDR1 is MNHEY and CDR2 SVGAGI. The V and J ends lost 8 bases and 4 bases, in that order; junction bases with no gene match: 7. The chain's CDR3 is CASRTSGSTTGELFF. DNA for the CDR3: TGTGCCAGCCGGACTAGCGGATCCACCACCGGGGAGCTGTTTTTT.

A few counts support this clonotype. The chain recombines TRBV11-3 with TRBJ2-4; 7 bases are shared with TRBD1. CDR1 and CDR2 from the germline V gene are SGHNT and YENEEA. Trimming took 0 bases from V and 0 from J; bases not matched to a gene: 14. The CDR3 is made up of 20 amino acids. CDR3 sequence: CASSLEDPPGQRLAKNIQYF. The CDR3 bases are TGTGCCAGCAGCTTAGAAGATCCCCCGGGACAGAGACTAGCCAAAAACATTCAGTACTTC.

This clonotype was recorded only once. J is TRBJ2-7 and V is TRBV15; D is unclear. V lost 1 base and J 3 bases, leaving 10 bases between the germline ends. Germline CDR1 is LNHNV and CDR2 is YYDKDF (reference sequence). The CDR3 runs 14 residues. The CDR3: CATSRGGTGYEQYF. For the CDR3, the DNA is TGTGCCACCAGCAGAGGCGGAACCGGCTACGAGCAGTACTTC.

The gene calls are TRBV6-5 and TRBJ1-2; 7 nucleotides align to TRBD1. The germline V gene has CDR1 MNHEY and CDR2 SVGAGI. The V and J ends lost 7 bases and 8 bases, in that order; junction bases with no gene match: 10. This CDR3 has 13 residues. CDR3 coding DNA: TGTGCCAGCACCCAGGGGGGGAGAGGCGGCTACACCTTC. Encoded protein: CASTQGGRGGYTF.

This sequence joins TRBV2 and TRBJ2-3; D remains unclear. The germline CDR1 and CDR2 sequences are SNHLY and FYNNEI. There are 14 residues in the CDR3. The V gene lost 7 bases and the J gene lost 5 bases, with 16 bases spanning the gap. The CDR3 region has the DNA TGTGCCAGCATTCTTCCCCTGGTTCGAGATACGCAGTATTTT. Its protein is CASILPLVRDTQYF.

This clonotype turned up a few times. Here the CDR3 DNA reads TGTGCCAGCAGCTTGGAGGGAAGATCAGGCTACACCTTC. Translation gives CASSLEGRSGYTF. The rearrangement joins TRBV5-5 to TRBJ1-2, with D uncertain. CDR1 and CDR2 (germline): SGHKS, YYEKEE (reference sequence). Trimming took off 0 bases at V and 8 bases at J, with 11 bases between the two ends. CDR3 length: 13 residues.

This clonotype was seen a handful of times. This sequence joins TRBV20-1 and TRBJ1-1; the D is unclear. The CDR3 spans 14 residues. The V gene's germline CDR1 is DFQATT and CDR2 SNEGSKA (reference sequence). Trimming took off 6 bases at V and 1 base at J, with 15 bases between the two ends. The CDR3 coding sequence is TGCAGTGCCGACGAGGTCCCAGGGAACACTGAAGCTTTCTTT. Protein product: CSADEVPGNTEAFF.

In its sample, this clonotype was seen many times. This chain joins TRBV5-1 and TRBJ2-5; 7 bases match TRBD1. V lost 3 bases to trimming and J lost 5 bases; unmatched junction nucleotides: 7. Germline V gene sequence: CDR1 SGHRS, CDR2 YFSETQ. The length of the CDR3 is 14 residues. This CDR3 is CASSSGQVGETQYF. The CDR3, as DNA: TGCGCCAGCAGCTCCGGACAGGTTGGCGAGACCCAGTACTTC.

The CDR3 loop is CASSRPTSGGPMEQYF. Written as DNA, the CDR3 is TGCGCCAGCAGCCGCCCCACTAGCGGGGGCCCGATGGAGCAGTACTTC. The chain employs TRBV5-1 and TRBJ2-7; 11 bases map to TRBD2. The CDR3 is made up of 16 amino acids. Losses at the gene ends were 4 bases for V and 7 bases for J; bases not matched to a gene: 13. Per germline, CDR1 SGHRS and CDR2 YFSETQ.

V gene TRBV20-1 combines with J gene TRBJ1-5; 7 bases match TRBD1. Trimming removed 6 bases from V and 7 bases from J; junction bases left unmatched: 9. This CDR3 is built from 13 residues. Germline V CDR1 and CDR2: DFQATT, SNEGSKA (reference sequence). The CDR3 here is CSAREGAGQPQHF. CDR3 DNA sequence: TGCAGTGCCCGAGAGGGGGCTGGGCAGCCCCAGCATTTT.

This clonotype came up a few times. The chain joins TRBV7-9 to TRBJ1-2; TRBD1 might be the D (5 bases). There are 14 residues in the CDR3. Germline CDR1 SEHNR, CDR2 FQNEAQ (reference sequence). V was cut by 2 bases and J by 11 bases, with 18 bases left in between. Here the CDR3 DNA reads TGTGCCAGCAGCTTATCAGGGCCCCGTAACCTGTACACCTTC. It codes for CASSLSGPRNLYTF.

A few counts support this clonotype. V usage is TRBV12-3 or TRBV12-4 and J usage is TRBJ2-3; 11 positions match TRBD2. CDR3 length: 15 residues. J gave up 4 bases and V 7 bases, and 7 bases lay outside the gene matches. This chain's CDR3 is CASTLAGGLSDTQYF. The CDR3, as DNA: TGTGCCAGCACGTTAGCGGGGGGGCTGTCAGATACGCAGTATTTT.

Only a few counts were recorded for this clonotype. This chain uses TRBV7-8 with TRBJ1-2; 8 bases line up with TRBD1. The CDR3 runs to 14 residues. Unmatched junction bases numbered 8, after V lost 3 bases and J lost 8 bases. Germline V gene data show CDR1 as SGHVS and CDR2 as FQNEAQ. The CDR3 DNA is TGTGCCAGCAGCTTGGCCGGGACAGGTGCCGGCTACACCTTC. Translated, it gives CASSLAGTGAGYTF. Looking up the rest from reference TRBV7-8 and TRBJ1-2 gives the full variable domain: GAGVSQSPRYKVAKRGQDVALRCDPISGHVSLFWYQQALGQGPEFLTYFQNEAQLDKSGLPSDRFFAERPEGSVSTLKIQRTQQEDSAVYLCASSLAGTGAGYTFGSGTRLTVV.

This clonotype was detected a few times. The chain recombines TRBV18 with TRBJ2-1; tentatively, D is TRBD1 or TRBD2 (5 bases each). CDR1 is KGHSH, CDR2 LQKENI, per germline. The CDR3 totals 14 residues. V lost 1 base, J lost 9 bases, and 13 bases lay in between. The CDR3 reads CASSPLGTAGEQFF. DNA of the CDR3: TGTGCCAGCTCACCACTAGGGACGGCTGGTGAGCAGTTCTTC.

This clonotype was detected a few times. The gene calls are TRBV29-1 and TRBJ2-2; no reliable D call. This CDR3 has 15 amino acids. Germline CDR1 reads SQVTM; CDR2 reads ANQGSEA. Trimming left V 2 bases short and J 3 bases short, with 13 bases between. The CDR3 sequence is CSVERSGMDTGELFF. The CDR3, as DNA: TGCAGCGTTGAACGTAGTGGGATGGACACCGGGGAGCTGTTTTTT.

This clonotype was seen only a few times. The chain combines TRBV28 with TRBJ2-7, with D unresolved. Deletions cut 6 bases from V and 4 bases from J, with 16 bases between. The CDR3 covers 14 residues. Germline loops: CDR1 MDHEN, CDR2 SYDVKM. The CDR3: CASSPERPSYEQYF. The DNA of the CDR3 is TGTGCCAGCAGCCCCGAACGCCCTTCGTACGAGCAGTACTTC.

This clonotype was detected a few times. The V and J genes are TRBV15 and TRBJ1-4; tentative D call: TRBD1 (5 bases). This CDR3 spans 13 amino acids. Trimming took 2 bases from V and 8 from J, leaving 9 bases between them. From germline, CDR1 is LNHNV and CDR2 YYDKDF (reference sequence). CDR3: CATSRSGGEKLFF. CDR3 nucleotides: TGTGCCACCAGCAGATCCGGGGGGGAAAAACTGTTTTTT.

The CDR3 DNA reads TGTGCCAGCAGCCCCAGCCTCTGGGTCTCAGGAACTGAAGCTTTCTTT. Translated, it gives CASSPSLWVSGTEAFF. The chain has TRBV11-3 and TRBJ1-1; no clear D. V lost 5 bases, J lost 5 bases, and 21 bases lay in between. CDR1 is SGHNT, CDR2 YENEEA, per germline. This CDR3 contains 16 residues.

This clonotype was counted a few times. The chain joins TRBV4-2 to TRBJ2-7; TRBD1 or TRBD2 may be the D gene (5 bases each). The V gene's germline CDR1 is LGHNA and CDR2 YNFKEQ. V dropped 4 bases and J dropped 0 bases, with 13 bases sitting between them. This CDR3 has 15 amino acids. The chain's CDR3 is CASSPGAGSSYEQYF. The CDR3 coding sequence is TGTGCCAGCAGCCCCGGGGCCGGAAGCTCCTACGAGCAGTACTTC.

This clonotype was seen many times. The genes are TRBV7-3 and TRBJ2-5, with D unclear. Germline values: CDR1 SGHTA, CDR2 FQGTGA. V dropped 6 bases and J dropped 5 bases, with 10 bases sitting between them. The CDR3 contains 12 residues. This CDR3 reads CASSSPGETQYF. CDR3 sequence (DNA): TGTGCCAGCAGTTCACCCGGTGAGACCCAGTACTTC.